What follows are 20 T cell receptor beta chains derived from one specimen sequenced in a study of cytomegalovirus exposure and HLA in healthy donors. The PCR had 60 Vbeta and 13 Jbeta primers. Here immunoSEQ multiplex PCR was the method, and the copy in TCRdb shows in-frame clones only, minus some. The data show some 130,000 clones, with around three quarters seen just once and around 7% held by the top ten. Sequenced sample: PBMCs. The receptors originated from a man between 40 and 49 years old in good health and CMV-seropositive.

V usage is TRBV18 and J usage is TRBJ1-1; weak D call: TRBD1 (6 bases). This CDR3 contains 11 residues. Germline CDR1 reads KGHSH; CDR2 reads LQKENI. Trimming shortened V by 8 bases and J by 5 bases, and 9 bases separated the two germline ends. This chain's CDR3 is CASAQGTEAFF. In DNA form, the CDR3 reads TGTGCCAGCGCTCAGGGGACTGAAGCTTTCTTT.

The chain couples TRBV2 to TRBJ1-1; tentatively, D is TRBD1 (5 bases). V lost 11 bases and J lost 4, with 17 bases in between. The CDR3 contains 13 residues. Germline loops: CDR1 SNHLY, CDR2 FYNNEI. This CDR3 reads CASRREGITEAFF. The CDR3, as DNA: TGTGCCTCCCGCAGGGAGGGGATCACTGAAGCTTTCTTT. The full variable domain, rest sourced from reference TRBV2 and TRBJ1-1, is EPEVTQTPSHQVTQMGQEVILRCVPISNHLYFYWYRQILGQKVEFLVSFYNNEISEKSEIFDDQFSVERPDGSNFTLKIRSTKLEDSAMYFCASRREGITEAFFGQGTRLTVV.

V is TRBV30 and J is TRBJ2-7; weak D call: TRBD1 (6 bases). From germline, CDR1 is GTSNPN and CDR2 SVGIG (reference sequence). V lost 3 bases, J lost 3 bases, and 12 bases lay in between. The CDR3 has 13 amino acids. CDR3 sequence (DNA): TGTGCCTGGAGGGCCGGACAGAACTACGAGCAGTACTTC. It specifies CAWRAGQNYEQYF.

The chain has TRBV19 and TRBJ1-2, with 10 bases lining up with TRBD1. The CDR3 totals 16 residues. Germline lookup yields CDR1 LNHDA and CDR2 SQIVND (reference sequence). V dropped 4 bases and J dropped 6; count of bases not matched to a gene: 11. This CDR3 reads CASSTAGTGAFDGYTF. The CDR3 DNA sequence: TGTGCCAGTAGTACCGCCGGGACAGGGGCTTTCGATGGCTACACCTTC.

This clone was observed a handful of times. This chain connects TRBV18 to TRBJ1-3; D uncertain. V was trimmed by 1 base and J by 0 bases, leaving 10 bases between them. CDR3 length: 16 residues. Germline values: CDR1 KGHSH, CDR2 LQKENI. In DNA form, the CDR3 reads TGTGCCAGCTCACCACTGGGCCAACGCTCTGGAAACACCATATATTTT. Its translation is CASSPLGQRSGNTIYF.

This sequence joins TRBV27 and TRBJ1-2, with 9 bases matching TRBD1. The V gene's germline CDR1 is MNHEY and CDR2 SMNVEV (reference sequence). V shed 6 bases, J shed 1 base, and the junction held 9 bases outside the gene matches. The CDR3 is 16 amino acids. The CDR3 loop reads CASRTDRGRGNYGYTF. The CDR3 DNA is TGTGCCAGCAGGACGGACAGGGGTCGGGGTAACTATGGCTACACCTTC.

CDR3 DNA sequence: TGTGCCAGCAGCCCCGACATCACAGATACGCAGTATTTT. Amino acids: CASSPDITDTQYF. The rearrangement joins TRBV11-3 to TRBJ2-3; D is unresolved. V was cut by 5 bases and J by 2 bases, with 8 bases left in between. Germline V gene lookup returns CDR1 SGHNT and CDR2 YENEEA. There are 13 residues in the CDR3.

This sequence joins TRBV15 and TRBJ1-2; D not certain. Trimming removed 0 bases from V and 4 bases from J, with 12 bases in between. Germline CDR1 LNHNV, CDR2 YYDKDF (reference sequence). The CDR3 has 15 residues. Here the CDR3 DNA reads TGTGCCACCAGCAGAGAGCCCCTCGTCGGCTATGGCTACACCTTC. It encodes CATSREPLVGYGYTF.

This clone was counted once. This sequence joins TRBV12-5 and TRBJ2-3; D perhaps matches TRBD1 (5 bases). Germline V lookup: CDR1 LGHNT, CDR2 FRNRAP. This CDR3 region has 12 residues. Trimming took 6 bases from V and 6 from J, leaving 10 bases between them. CDR3 protein: CASGPGADTQYF. The CDR3, as DNA: TGTGCTAGTGGCCCTGGGGCGGATACGCAGTATTTT.

The rearrangement joins TRBV30 to TRBJ2-2; a weak D match, TRBD1 (6 bases). The V gene lost 4 bases and the J gene lost 5 bases, with 14 bases spanning the gap. The CDR3 consists of 14 residues. In germline, CDR1 is GTSNPN, CDR2 SVGIG (reference sequence). The CDR3 bases are TGTGCCTGGAAGGGGCAGGGGTGGACCGGGGAGCTGTTTTTT. Protein product: CAWKGQGWTGELFF.

The chain uses TRBV10-3 and TRBJ1-1, with 7 bases matching TRBD1. This CDR3 has 14 amino acids. The germline V gene has CDR1 ENHRY and CDR2 SYGVKD. V trimming: 6 bases; J trimming: 3 bases; junction bases outside the gene matches: 7. The CDR3 loop reads CAIRKQGSDTEAFF. In nucleotides, the CDR3 is TGTGCCATCAGGAAACAGGGGAGTGACACTGAAGCTTTCTTT.

The V gene is TRBV5-6, the J gene TRBJ2-3; 7 nucleotides match TRBD1. CDR1 SGHDT and CDR2 YYEEEE come from the germline V gene. This CDR3 is built from 15 residues. V lost 5 bases and J lost 0; bases outside the gene matches: 6. The CDR3 sequence is CASRKIQGSTDTQYF. The DNA of the CDR3 is TGTGCCAGCAGGAAAATACAGGGGAGCACAGATACGCAGTATTTT.

The chain combines TRBV30 with TRBJ2-7; a possible D gene is TRBD1 (6 bases). The germline V gene encodes CDR1 GTSNPN and CDR2 SVGIG (reference sequence). The V and J ends lost 1 base and 0 bases respectively, with 13 bases between them. There are 15 residues in the CDR3. DNA of the CDR3: TGTGCCTGGAGTGGAGGACAGACGAGCTCCTACGAGCAGTACTTC. It specifies CAWSGGQTSSYEQYF.

This clone was observed once. This CDR3 reads CASSLGAGLADEQYF. CDR3 nucleotides: TGTGCCAGCAGCTTAGGTGCGGGACTAGCGGACGAGCAGTACTTC. The chain employs TRBV7-9 and TRBJ2-7; 11 bases fit TRBD2. The V gene end was trimmed by 1 base and the J gene end by 5 bases; junction bases not matched to a gene: 4. Germline assignment: CDR1 SEHNR and CDR2 FQNEAQ (reference sequence). The CDR3 is made up of 15 amino acids.

V and J are TRBV11-2 and TRBJ1-1; D ambiguous. This CDR3 is built from 16 residues. Trimming removed 3 bases from V and 4 bases from J, with 18 bases in between. The germline V gene encodes CDR1 SGHAT and CDR2 FQNNGV. The CDR3 region is CASSLRFLGNVTEAFF. For the CDR3, the DNA is TGTGCCAGCAGCTTGAGGTTTCTGGGTAATGTCACTGAAGCTTTCTTT.

This chain joins TRBV29-1 and TRBJ1-2, with D perhaps TRBD1 (6 bases). CDR1 is SQVTM and CDR2 is ANQGSEA in the germline V gene. V lost 0 bases and J 6 bases, leaving 17 bases between the germline ends. The CDR3 is made up of 15 amino acids. CDR3 coding DNA: TGCAGCGTTGAAGATCCAGGGGAAAGTTGGCATGGCTACACCTTC. Encoded protein: CSVEDPGESWHGYTF. The whole variable domain, remainder taken from reference TRBV29-1 and TRBJ1-2, is SAVISQKPSRDICQRGTSLTIQCQVDSQVTMMFWYRQQPGQSLTLIATANQGSEATYESGFVIDKFPISRPNLTFSTLTVSNMSPEDSSIYLCSVEDPGESWHGYTFGSGTRLTVV.

The chain has TRBV5-6 and TRBJ1-1; a possible D gene is TRBD1 (5 bases). There are 13 residues in the CDR3. Germline values: CDR1 SGHDT, CDR2 YYEEEE. The germline V and J ends were trimmed by 6 bases and 1 base, with 10 bases remaining between them. DNA of the CDR3: TGTGCCAGCACTCCCGGGGGGAACACTGAAGCTTTCTTT. This codes for CASTPGGNTEAFF.

The chain joins TRBV19 to TRBJ2-1; TRBD2 is a possible D gene (7 bases). The germline gives CDR1 LNHDA, CDR2 SQIVND (reference sequence). The CDR3 spans 15 residues. V dropped 8 bases and J dropped 1 base, with 15 bases sitting between them. The CDR3 sequence is CASRLGGGSYNEQFF. The CDR3 DNA is TGTGCCAGTCGTTTAGGGGGAGGGTCCTACAATGAGCAGTTCTTC.

The chain employs TRBV6-5 and TRBJ1-3; D perhaps matches TRBD1 (5 bases). Per germline, CDR1 MNHEY and CDR2 SVGAGI. The CDR3 has 14 amino acids. V was clipped by 8 bases and J by 4 bases, with 15 bases between them. The CDR3 region has the DNA TGTGCCAGCGCATGGAGGGAGGGGGGAAACACCATATATTTT. Its translation is CASAWREGGNTIYF.

The V call is TRBV2, the J call TRBJ2-1, with D possibly TRBD2 on 6 matching bases. The CDR3 totals 14 residues. Germline V lookup: CDR1 SNHLY, CDR2 FYNNEI. Trimming took off 4 bases at V and 6 bases at J, with 13 bases between the two ends. The CDR3 protein is CASSVASDGNEQFF. Written as DNA, the CDR3 is TGTGCCAGCAGTGTGGCTAGCGATGGCAATGAGCAGTTCTTC.